The subject of this entry is one T cell receptor beta chain. Its antigen is still unknown. This sample was included in a study of cytomegalovirus exposure and HLA in healthy donors. V trimming: 3 bases; J trimming: 1 base; junction bases outside the gene matches: 6. Per germline, CDR1 SGHNT and CDR2 YYREEE (reference sequence). This CDR3 is built from 15 residues. The PCR was carried out with 60 Vbeta primers and 13 Jbeta primers. The method was immunoSEQ multiplex PCR; TCRdb's version includes in-frame clones alone and lacks a portion of them. The sample records around 180,000 clones, about three quarters being singletons. Whole-study findings and limits: Indistinguishability led to the exclusion of some V segments, TRBV6-2 and TRBV6-3 included. The study recorded some 160 TCR beta chains that were cytomegalovirus-associated.

The chain is built from TRBV5-4 and TRBJ1-1; 7 bases line up with TRBD1. The sample consisted of PBMCs. The receptor was derived from a woman aged 40 to 50 in good health and CMV-seronegative. The CDR3 spells CASSYAGGGNTEAFF. The CDR3 DNA is TGTGCCAGCAGCTACGCAGGGGGTGGGAACACTGAAGCTTTCTTT.